This T cell receptor (beta chain) appears in the sequencing data of a study of response to subunit inactivated influenza vaccine. Study results and limitations: Few new T cells, the authors suggested, are recruited by each seasonal influenza vaccination.

Points on this clonotype: Its antigen is not identified.

Germline lookup yields CDR1 MNHNS and CDR2 SASEGT. The CDR3 consists of 15 residues. Trimming stripped 5 bases from V and 4 bases from J, with 12 bases between. TCRdb used MiXCR to reprocess the RT-PCR reads, holding one entry per CDR3 protein. The table has 500,000 to 750,000 distinct CDR3 sequences, approximately 15% seen once. The rearrangement joins TRBV6-1 to TRBJ1-6; D not certain. Material: PBMCs from blood, obtained about 11 days after vaccination. This TCR was sampled from a man aged 50 to 59 who received an inactivated influenza vaccine. This CDR3 reads CASSTGSIYNSPLHF. The CDR3 DNA is TGTGCCAGCAGTACCGGATCGATATATAATTCACCCCTCCACTTT.